This TCR beta chain was identified in a study of Graves' ophthalmopathy and Graves' hyperthyroidism. As for the study in general: Peripheral blood sampling occurred at initial diagnosis, before any treatment.

Per the germline V gene, CDR1 is SEHNR and CDR2 is FQNEAQ (reference sequence). This CDR3 region has 15 residues. Trimming pared 5 bases from V and 7 bases from J, leaving 21 bases between. RNA transcripts yielded amplified TCR beta CDR3 regions. First-round RT-PCR relied on HTBI primers, and a second-round multiplex PCR came next. TCRdb passed the multiplex PCR reads through MiXCR, listing each CDR3 protein once. This sample has some 380,000 distinct CDR3 sequences; roughly 15% occur once, and the top ten carry about 7.3%. The PBMCs originated from roughly 10 ml of fresh peripheral blood. Study results and caveats: Blood also carried most expanded thyroid clonotypes exceeding 0.001 frequency.

This clonotype occurred a few times. Its antigen is as yet unknown. The material sequenced was peripheral blood. V usage is TRBV7-9 and J usage is TRBJ2-7, with D possibly matching TRBD2 (7 bases). The clonotype comes from a young woman with stable Graves' hyperthyroidism. This CDR3 reads CASSLPGRGRREQYF. In DNA, the CDR3 is TGTGCCAGCAGCCTACCTGGGCGGGGGCGGCGGGAGCAGTACTTC.